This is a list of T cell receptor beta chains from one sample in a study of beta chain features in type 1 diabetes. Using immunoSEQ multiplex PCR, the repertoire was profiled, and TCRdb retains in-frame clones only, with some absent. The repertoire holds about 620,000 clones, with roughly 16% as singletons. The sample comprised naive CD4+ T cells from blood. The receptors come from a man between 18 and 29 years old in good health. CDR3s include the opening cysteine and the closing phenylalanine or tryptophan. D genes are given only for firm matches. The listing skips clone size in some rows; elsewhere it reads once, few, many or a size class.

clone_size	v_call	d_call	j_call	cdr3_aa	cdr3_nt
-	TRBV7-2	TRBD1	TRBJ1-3	CASSQTQGAGNTIYF	TGTGCCAGCAGCCAAACCCAGGGGGCTGGAAACACCATATATTTT
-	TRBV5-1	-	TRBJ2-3	CASSTRQPDRTDTQYF	TGCGCCAGCAGCACCCGACAGCCCGACCGCACAGATACGCAGTATTTT
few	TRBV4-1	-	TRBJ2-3	CASSQVLDTQYF	TGCGCCAGCAGCCAAGTGCTAGATACGCAGTATTTT
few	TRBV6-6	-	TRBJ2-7	CASSYSRISLASMHF	TGTGCCAGCAGTTACTCGAGAATCTCCTTGGCTAGCATGCACTTC
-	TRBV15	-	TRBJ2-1	CATSRVGGISSYNEQFF	TGTGCCACCAGCAGAGTTGGGGGGATAAGCTCCTACAATGAGCAGTTCTTC
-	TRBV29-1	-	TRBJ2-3	CSVEGRLSTDTQYF	TGCAGCGTTGAAGGGCGGTTAAGCACAGATACGCAGTATTTT
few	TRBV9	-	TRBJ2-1	CASSVGSSRPLSYNEQFF	TGTGCCAGCAGCGTAGGAAGTAGCCGACCCCTTTCCTACAATGAGCAGTTCTTC
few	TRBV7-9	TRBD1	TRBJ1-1	CASSLTGVMTEAFF	TGTGCCAGCAGCTTAACAGGGGTTATGACTGAAGCTTTCTTT
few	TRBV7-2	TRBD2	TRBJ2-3	CASSLPEGRGTSGRETQYF	TGTGCCAGCAGCTTACCGGAAGGCCGGGGAACTAGCGGGAGAGAAACGCAGTATTTT
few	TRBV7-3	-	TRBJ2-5	CASSLVGGTWTQYF	TGTGCCAGCAGCTTAGTCGGGGGGACATGGACCCAGTACTTC
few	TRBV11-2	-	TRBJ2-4	CASSWDGGNIQYF	TGTGCCAGCAGCTGGGACGGCGGAAACATTCAGTACTTC
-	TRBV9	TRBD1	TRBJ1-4	CASSVSQGDEKLFF	TGTGCCAGCAGCGTAAGCCAGGGGGATGAAAAACTGTTTTTT
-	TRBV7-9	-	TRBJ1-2	CASSISQGRGIGYTF	TGTGCCAGCAGCATTTCCCAAGGGCGGGGGATCGGCTACACCTTC
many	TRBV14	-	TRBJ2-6	CASSHHTGPGANVLTF	TGTGCCAGCAGCCATCATACAGGGCCTGGGGCCAACGTCCTGACTTTC
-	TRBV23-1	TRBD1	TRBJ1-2	CASSRDSYGYTF	TGCGCCAGCAGCCGGGACAGCTATGGCTACACCTTC
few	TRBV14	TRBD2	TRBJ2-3	CASTQAGYTDTQYF	TGTGCCAGCACCCAAGCGGGGTACACAGATACGCAGTATTTT
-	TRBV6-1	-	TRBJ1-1	CASSEGGTEAFF	TGTGCCAGCAGTGAAGGGGGCACTGAAGCTTTCTTT
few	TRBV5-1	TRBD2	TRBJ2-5	CASSLATSGEETQYF	TGCGCCAGCAGCTTGGCCACTAGCGGGGAAGAGACCCAGTACTTC
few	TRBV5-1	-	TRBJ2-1	CASSLDNEQFF	TGCGCCAGCAGCCTGGACAATGAGCAGTTCTTC
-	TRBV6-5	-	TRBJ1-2	CASSYGGGYTF	TGTGCCAGCAGTTACGGGGGTGGCTACACCTTC
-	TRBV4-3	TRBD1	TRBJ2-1	CASSQVLGRQGAYNEQFF	TGCGCCAGCAGCCAAGTGTTGGGGAGACAGGGGGCCTACAATGAGCAGTTCTTC
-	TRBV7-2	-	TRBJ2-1	CASSLGRNNEQFF	TGTGCCAGCAGCTTAGGCCGAAACAATGAGCAGTTCTTC
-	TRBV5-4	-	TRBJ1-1	CASSFPRGGKTEAFF	TGTGCCAGCAGCTTCCCCCGGGGAGGGAAGACTGAAGCTTTCTTT
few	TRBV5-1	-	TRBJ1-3	CASSSMGREGNTIYF	TGCGCCAGCAGTTCCATGGGCAGGGAAGGAAACACCATATATTTT
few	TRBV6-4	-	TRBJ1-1	CASSEGPNTEAFF	TGTGCCAGCAGTGAGGGACCGAACACTGAAGCTTTCTTT
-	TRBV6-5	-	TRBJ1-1	CASSYRGPLTEAFF	TGTGCCAGCAGTTATAGGGGACCGCTCACTGAAGCTTTCTTT
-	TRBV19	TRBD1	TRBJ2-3	CATGDRRTDTQYF	TGTGCCACCGGGGACAGACGCACAGATACGCAGTATTTT
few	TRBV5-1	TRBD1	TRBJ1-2	CASSLGQANYGYTF	TGCGCCAGCAGCCTAGGACAGGCTAACTATGGCTACACCTTC
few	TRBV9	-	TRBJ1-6	CASSVAQEGLPLHF	TGTGCCAGCAGCGTAGCTCAGGAGGGTCTACCCCTCCACTTT
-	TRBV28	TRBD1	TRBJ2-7	CASVPPRQGNNEQYF	TGTGCCAGCGTTCCCCCCCGACAGGGTAATAACGAGCAGTACTTC
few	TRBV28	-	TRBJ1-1	CASGVVVPKADTEAFF	TGTGCCAGCGGTGTTGTGGTCCCCAAGGCGGACACTGAAGCTTTCTTT
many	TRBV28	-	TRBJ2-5	CASSLKETQYF	TGTGCCAGCAGTCTCAAAGAGACCCAGTACTTC
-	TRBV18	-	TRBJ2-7	CASSPNSYEQYF	TGTGCCAGCTCACCAAACAGCTACGAGCAGTACTTC
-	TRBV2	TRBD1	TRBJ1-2	CASRGQGAYGYTF	TGTGCCAGCAGGGGACAGGGGGCCTATGGCTACACCTTC
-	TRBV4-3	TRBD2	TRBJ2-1	CASSDSGGVFGNEQFF	TGCGCCAGCAGCGACAGCGGGGGGGTCTTCGGAAATGAGCAGTTCTTC
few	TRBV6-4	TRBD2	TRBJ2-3	CASSPGLAGPTDTQYF	TGTGCCAGCAGCCCCGGACTAGCGGGACCCACAGATACGCAGTATTTT
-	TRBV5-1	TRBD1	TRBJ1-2	CASSLRTGGNYGYTF	TGCGCCAGCAGCCTAAGGACAGGGGGTAACTATGGCTACACCTTC
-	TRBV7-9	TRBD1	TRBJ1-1	CASSLRGTGVGNTEAFF	TGTGCCAGCAGCTTACGTGGCACAGGGGTCGGGAACACTGAAGCTTTCTTT
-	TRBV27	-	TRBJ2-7	CASSLSPDKSEQYF	TGTGCCAGCAGTTTAAGCCCTGACAAGTCCGAGCAGTACTTC
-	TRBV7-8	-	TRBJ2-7	CASSLEGGALYEQYF	TGTGCCAGCAGCTTAGAAGGCGGAGCGCTCTACGAGCAGTACTTC
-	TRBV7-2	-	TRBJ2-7	CASSSLSIEQYF	TGTGCCAGCAGTTCTCTCTCTATTGAGCAGTACTTC
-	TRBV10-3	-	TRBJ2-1	CAISVAAILYNEQFF	TGTGCCATCAGTGTAGCGGCGATTCTCTACAATGAGCAGTTCTTC
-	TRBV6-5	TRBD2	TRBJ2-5	CASRQPGLEAETQYF	TGTGCCAGCAGACAGCCGGGACTAGAGGCGGAGACCCAGTACTTC
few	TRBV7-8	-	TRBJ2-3	CASSLKDTQYF	TGTGCCAGCAGCTTGAAAGATACGCAGTATTTT
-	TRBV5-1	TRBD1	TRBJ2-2	CASSSGGQGNTGELFF	TGCGCCAGCAGCTCCGGCGGACAGGGAAACACCGGGGAGCTGTTTTTT
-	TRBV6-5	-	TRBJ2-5	CASSYRALTQETQYF	TGTGCCAGCAGTTACCGCGCACTAACGCAAGAGACCCAGTACTTC
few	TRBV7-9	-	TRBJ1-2	CASSFQGESDGYTF	TGTGCCAGCAGCTTTCAAGGGGAATCAGATGGCTACACCTTC
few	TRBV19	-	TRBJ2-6	CASSIVRGANVLTF	TGTGCCAGTAGTATAGTTCGGGGGGCCAACGTCCTGACTTTC
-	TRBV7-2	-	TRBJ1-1	CATTMGFLNTEAFF	TGTGCCACGACCATGGGGTTTTTAAACACTGAAGCTTTCTTT
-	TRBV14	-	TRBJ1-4	CASSQAGRTVNEKLFF	TGTGCCAGCAGCCAAGCGGGCCGTACGGTTAATGAAAAACTGTTTTTT
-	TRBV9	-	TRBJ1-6	CASSHSLGGSSYNSPLHF	TGTGCCAGCAGCCACTCCCTGGGAGGGAGCTCCTATAATTCACCCCTCCACTTT
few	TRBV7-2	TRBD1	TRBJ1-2	CASSFTGGAYGYTF	TGTGCCAGCAGCTTTACAGGGGGCGCCTATGGCTACACCTTC
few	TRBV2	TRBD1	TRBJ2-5	CASTTGTVLFTQYF	TGTGCCAGCACCACCGGGACAGTTTTGTTTACCCAGTACTTC
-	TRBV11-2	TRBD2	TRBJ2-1	CASSLRGAGGNYNEQFF	TGTGCCAGCAGCTTAAGGGGAGCGGGGGGCAACTACAATGAGCAGTTCTTC
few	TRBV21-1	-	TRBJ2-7	CASSITGTSYNEQYF	TGTGCCAGCAGCATTACCGGGACTAGTTATAACGAGCAGTACTTC